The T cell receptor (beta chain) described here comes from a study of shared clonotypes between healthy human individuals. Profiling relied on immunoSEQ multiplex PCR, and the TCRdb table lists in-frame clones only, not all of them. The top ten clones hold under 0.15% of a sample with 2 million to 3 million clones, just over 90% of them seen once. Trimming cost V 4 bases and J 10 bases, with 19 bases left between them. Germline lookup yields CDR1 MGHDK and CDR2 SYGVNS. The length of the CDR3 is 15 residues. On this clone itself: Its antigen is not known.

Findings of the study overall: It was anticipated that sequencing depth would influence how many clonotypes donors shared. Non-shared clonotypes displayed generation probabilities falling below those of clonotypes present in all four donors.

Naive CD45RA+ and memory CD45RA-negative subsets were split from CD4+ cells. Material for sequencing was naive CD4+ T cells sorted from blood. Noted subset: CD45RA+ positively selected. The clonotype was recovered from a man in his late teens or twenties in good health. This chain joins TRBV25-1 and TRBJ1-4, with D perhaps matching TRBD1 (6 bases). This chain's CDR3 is CASSVPGHLGGKLFF. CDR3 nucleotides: TGTGCCAGCAGTGTCCCGGGACATCTGGGTGGAAAACTGTTTTTT.